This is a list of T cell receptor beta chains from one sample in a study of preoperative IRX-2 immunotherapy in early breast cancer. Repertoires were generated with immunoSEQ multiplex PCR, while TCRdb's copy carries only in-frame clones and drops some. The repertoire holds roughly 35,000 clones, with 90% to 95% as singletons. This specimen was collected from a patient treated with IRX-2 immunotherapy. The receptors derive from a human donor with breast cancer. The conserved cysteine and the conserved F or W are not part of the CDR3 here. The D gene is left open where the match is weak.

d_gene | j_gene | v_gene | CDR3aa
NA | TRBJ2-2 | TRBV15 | ATSRPSSYTGELF
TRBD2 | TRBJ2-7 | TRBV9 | ASSASGSPTYEQY
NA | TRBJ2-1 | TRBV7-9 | ASSPRTNGNEQF
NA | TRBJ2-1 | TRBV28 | ASSLVSAYNEQF
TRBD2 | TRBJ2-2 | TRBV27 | ASSSGLAGGTGELF
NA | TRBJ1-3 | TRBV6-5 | ASSYGVSGNTIY
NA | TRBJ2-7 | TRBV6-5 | ASSYYGSGYEQY
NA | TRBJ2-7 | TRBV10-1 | ASSESLGTPPYEQY
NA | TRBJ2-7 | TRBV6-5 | ASSYRGFGYEQY
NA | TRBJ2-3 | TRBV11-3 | ASSLVSASTDTQY
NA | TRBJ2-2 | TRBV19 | ASSIFSVVRTGELF
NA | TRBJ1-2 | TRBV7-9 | ASSLGVQGHGYT
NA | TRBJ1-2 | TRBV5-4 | ASSFRRVLDYGYT
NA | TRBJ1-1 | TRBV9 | ASSVQGSTEAF
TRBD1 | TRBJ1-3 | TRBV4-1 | ASSQGAGGSGNTIY
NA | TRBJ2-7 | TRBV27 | ASSTQTGPYEQY
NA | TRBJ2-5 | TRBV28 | ASSLLYTEQY
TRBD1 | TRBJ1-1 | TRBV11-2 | ASSNPQGADTEAF
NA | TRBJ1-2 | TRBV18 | ASSPPGSRDYYGYT
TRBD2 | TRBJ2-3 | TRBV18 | ASTKNLAGQEGDTQY
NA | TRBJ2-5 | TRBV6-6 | ASWRVGETQY
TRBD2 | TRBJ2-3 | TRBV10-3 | AISGLAGGDTQY
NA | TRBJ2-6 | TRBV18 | ASSPWTVSGANVLT
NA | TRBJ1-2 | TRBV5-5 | ASSLGTTANYGYT
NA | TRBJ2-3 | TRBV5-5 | ASSFTSSTDTQY
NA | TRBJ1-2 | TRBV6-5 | ASRTRDYGYT
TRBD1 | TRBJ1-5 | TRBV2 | ASKGQGIRSNQPQH
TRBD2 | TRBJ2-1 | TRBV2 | ASSHKLAALRGNEQF
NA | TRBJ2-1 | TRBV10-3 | AISEAGPYNEQF